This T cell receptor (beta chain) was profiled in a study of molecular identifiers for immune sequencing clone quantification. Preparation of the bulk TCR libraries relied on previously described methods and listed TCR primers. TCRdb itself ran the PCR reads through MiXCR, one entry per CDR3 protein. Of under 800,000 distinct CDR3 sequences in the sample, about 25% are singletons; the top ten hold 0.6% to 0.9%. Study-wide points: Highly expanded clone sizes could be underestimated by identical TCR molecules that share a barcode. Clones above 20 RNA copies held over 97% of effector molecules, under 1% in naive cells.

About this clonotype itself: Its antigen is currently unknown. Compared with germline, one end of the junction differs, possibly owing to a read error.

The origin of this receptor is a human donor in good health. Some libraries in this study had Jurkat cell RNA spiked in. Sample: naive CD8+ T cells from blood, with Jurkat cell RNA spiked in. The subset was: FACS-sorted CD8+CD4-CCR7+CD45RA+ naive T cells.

DNA for the CDR3: TGCGCCAGCAGCCAAGAACTGAGGAGCAGAGATACGCAGTATTTT. Translated: CASSQELRSRDTQYF. The gene calls are TRBV4-1 and TRBJ2-3; D ambiguous. This CDR3 is built from 15 residues. Looked up from germline, CDR1 is MGHRA and CDR2 is YSYEKL.